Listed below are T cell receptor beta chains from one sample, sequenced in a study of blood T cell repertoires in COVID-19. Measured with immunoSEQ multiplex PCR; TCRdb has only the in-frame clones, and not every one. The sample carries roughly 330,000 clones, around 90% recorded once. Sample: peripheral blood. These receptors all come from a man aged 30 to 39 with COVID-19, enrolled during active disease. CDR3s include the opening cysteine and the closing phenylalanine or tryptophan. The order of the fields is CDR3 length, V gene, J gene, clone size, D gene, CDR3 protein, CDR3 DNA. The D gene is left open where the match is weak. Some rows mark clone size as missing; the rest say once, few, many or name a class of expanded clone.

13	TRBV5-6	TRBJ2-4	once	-	CASSWGQVDIQYF	TGTGCCAGCAGCTGGGGGCAGGTGGACATTCAGTACTTC
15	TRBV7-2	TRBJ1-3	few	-	CASTPQEGSGNTIYF	TGTGCCAGCACCCCCCAAGAGGGCTCTGGAAACACCATATATTTT
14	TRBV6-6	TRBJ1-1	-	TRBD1	CASTYGQGGTEAFF	TGTGCCAGCACTTACGGACAGGGGGGCACTGAAGCTTTCTTT
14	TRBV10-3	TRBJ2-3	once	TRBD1	CAISWDRLTDTQYF	TGTGCCATCAGTTGGGACAGACTCACAGATACGCAGTATTTT
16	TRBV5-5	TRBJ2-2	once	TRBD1	CASSFRGQSNTGELFF	TGTGCCAGCAGCTTTCGGGGACAGTCCAACACCGGGGAGCTGTTTTTT
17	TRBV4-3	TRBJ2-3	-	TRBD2	CASSQASTSGVIDTQYF	TGCGCCAGCAGCCAAGCTAGTACTAGCGGGGTTATAGATACGCAGTATTTT
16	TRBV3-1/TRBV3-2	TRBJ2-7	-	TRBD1	CASSQGGQPHSYEQYF	TGTGCCAGCAGCCAAGGGGGACAGCCCCACTCCTACGAGCAGTACTTC
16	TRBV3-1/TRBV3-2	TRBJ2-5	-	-	CASSKEGEGGSVTQYF	TGTGCCAGCAGCAAGGAGGGGGAGGGGGGCTCCGTGACCCAGTACTTC
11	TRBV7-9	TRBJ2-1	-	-	CASSLDNEQFF	TGTGCCAGCAGCCTCGACAATGAGCAGTTCTTC
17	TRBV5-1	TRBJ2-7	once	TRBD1	CASSLPSDRGVSYEQYF	TGCGCCAGCAGCTTGCCTTCAGACAGGGGGGTATCCTACGAGCAGTACTTC
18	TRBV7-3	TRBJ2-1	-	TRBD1	CASSPTPGQGWGGNEQFF	TGTGCCAGCAGCCCAACACCCGGACAGGGATGGGGTGGCAATGAGCAGTTCTTC
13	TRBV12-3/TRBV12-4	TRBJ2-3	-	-	CASSLSGTDTQYF	TGTGCCAGCAGTTTAAGCGGCACAGATACGCAGTATTTT
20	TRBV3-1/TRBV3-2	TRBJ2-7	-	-	CASSPSWDSLITSSSYEQYF	TGTGCCAGCAGTCCTTCCTGGGACTCGCTAATTACCTCTAGCTCCTACGAGCAGTACTTC
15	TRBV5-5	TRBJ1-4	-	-	CASSSRGSTNEKLFF	TGTGCCAGCAGCTCTAGAGGATCAACTAATGAAAAACTGTTTTTT
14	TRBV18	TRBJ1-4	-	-	CASSPARSNEKLFF	TGTGCCAGCTCACCGGCCAGATCTAATGAAAAACTGTTTTTT
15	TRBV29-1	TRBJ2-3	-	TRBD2	CSAARLAGSTDTQYF	TGCAGCGCCGCCCGACTAGCGGGGAGCACAGATACGCAGTATTTT
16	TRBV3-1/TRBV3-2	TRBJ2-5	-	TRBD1	CASSLNPTGGKETQYF	TGTGCCAGCAGCCTGAACCCAACAGGGGGCAAAGAGACCCAGTACTTC
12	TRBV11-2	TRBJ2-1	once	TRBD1	CASSLTGDEQFF	TGTGCCAGCAGCCTGACAGGGGATGAGCAGTTCTTC
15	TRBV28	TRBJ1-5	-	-	CASSLRGSLRQPQHF	TGTGCCAGCAGTTTACGAGGCAGCTTGAGACAGCCCCAGCATTTT
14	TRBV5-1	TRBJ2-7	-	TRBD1	CASSFRQGIYEQYF	TGCGCCAGCAGCTTTCGACAGGGAATCTACGAGCAGTACTTC
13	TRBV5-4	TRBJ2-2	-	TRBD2	CASSLGLAGELFF	TGTGCCAGCAGTTTGGGACTAGCTGGGGAGCTGTTTTTT
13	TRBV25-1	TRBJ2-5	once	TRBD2	CASRGGVLETQYF	TGTGCCAGCAGGGGGGGGGTCCTAGAGACCCAGTACTTC
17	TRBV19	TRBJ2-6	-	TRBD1	CASSPRTGRTGANVLTF	TGTGCCAGTAGTCCACGGACAGGGCGAACTGGGGCCAACGTCCTGACTTTC
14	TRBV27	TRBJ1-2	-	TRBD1	CASSSGGQNYGYTF	TGTGCCAGCAGTTCAGGGGGGCAAAACTATGGCTACACCTTC
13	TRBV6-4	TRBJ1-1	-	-	CASSDSRGASAFF	TGTGCCAGCAGTGACTCGCGGGGGGCAAGTGCTTTCTTT
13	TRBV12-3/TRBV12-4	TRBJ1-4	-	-	CASSGVLNEKLFF	TGTGCCAGCAGCGGGGTCCTAAATGAAAAACTGTTTTTT
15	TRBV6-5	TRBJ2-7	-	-	CATVLLGVVSYEQYF	TGTGCCACCGTCCTTCTCGGTGTTGTGAGTTACGAGCAGTACTTC
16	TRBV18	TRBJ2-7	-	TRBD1	CASSPPRDRGFYEQYF	TGTGCCAGCTCTCCTCCTAGGGACAGGGGCTTTTACGAGCAGTACTTC
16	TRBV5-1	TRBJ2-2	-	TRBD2	CASSLALGLGAGELFF	TGCGCCAGCAGCTTGGCCCTAGGACTAGGGGCCGGGGAGCTGTTTTTT
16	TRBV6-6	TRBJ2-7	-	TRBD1	CASSLPGTGAENEQYF	TGTGCCAGCAGTCTACCCGGGACAGGGGCGGAAAACGAGCAGTACTTC
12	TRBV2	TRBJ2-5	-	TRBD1	CASSGTGHMGYF	TGTGCCAGCAGTGGGACAGGGCACATGGGGTACTTC
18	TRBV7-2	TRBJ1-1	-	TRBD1	CASSARRQGAELGTEAFF	TGTGCCAGCAGCGCCCGGAGACAGGGGGCCGAATTGGGCACTGAAGCTTTCTTT
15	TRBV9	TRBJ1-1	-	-	CASSVGSRGNTEAFF	TGTGCCAGCAGCGTAGGTAGCAGGGGGAACACTGAAGCTTTCTTT
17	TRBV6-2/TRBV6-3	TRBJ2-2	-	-	CASSPRTGRGPTGELFF	TGTGCCAGCAGTCCCCGGACAGGGAGGGGCCCCACCGGGGAGCTGTTTTTT
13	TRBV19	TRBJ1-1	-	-	CASRSGMNTEAFF	TGTGCCAGTAGATCGGGGATGAACACTGAAGCTTTCTTT
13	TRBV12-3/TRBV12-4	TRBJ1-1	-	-	CASSWRWDTEAFF	TGTGCCAGCAGTTGGAGGTGGGACACTGAAGCTTTCTTT
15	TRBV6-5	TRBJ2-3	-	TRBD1	CASSYHRGGTDTQYF	TGTGCCAGCAGTTACCACAGGGGTGGCACAGATACGCAGTATTTT
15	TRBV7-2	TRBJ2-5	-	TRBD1	CASSSWGQGAWTQYF	TGTGCCAGCAGCTCCTGGGGACAGGGGGCGTGGACCCAGTACTTC
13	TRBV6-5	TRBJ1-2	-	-	CASRETRNYGYTF	TGTGCCAGCAGAGAGACAAGAAACTATGGCTACACCTTC
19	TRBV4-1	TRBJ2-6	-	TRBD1	CASSQDRRDRGPGANVLTF	TGCGCCAGCAGCCAAGATAGAAGGGACAGGGGGCCTGGGGCCAACGTCCTGACTTTC
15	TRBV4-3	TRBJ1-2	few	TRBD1	CASSQGRQGLSGYTF	TGCGCCAGCAGCCAAGGGCGACAGGGGCTCTCGGGCTACACCTTC
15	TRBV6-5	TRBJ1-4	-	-	CASSYGAGTNEKLFF	TGTGCCAGCAGTTACGGGGCCGGGACTAATGAAAAACTGTTTTTT
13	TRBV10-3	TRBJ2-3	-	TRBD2	CAISELGGSAQYF	TGTGCCATCAGTGAGCTTGGCGGGAGTGCGCAGTATTTT
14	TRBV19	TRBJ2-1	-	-	CASSISWAHNEQFF	TGTGCCAGTAGTATCTCGTGGGCTCACAATGAGCAGTTCTTC
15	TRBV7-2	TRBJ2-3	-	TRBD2	CASSPLAAPGDTQYF	TGTGCCAGCAGCCCTCTAGCGGCCCCCGGGGATACGCAGTATTTT
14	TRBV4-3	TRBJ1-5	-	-	CASSQGRGSQPQHF	TGCGCCAGCAGCCAAGGGCGGGGGAGCCAGCCCCAGCATTTT
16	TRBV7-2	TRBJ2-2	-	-	CASSLRQATLTGELFF	TGTGCCAGCAGCCTCAGACAGGCCACCCTCACCGGGGAGCTGTTTTTT